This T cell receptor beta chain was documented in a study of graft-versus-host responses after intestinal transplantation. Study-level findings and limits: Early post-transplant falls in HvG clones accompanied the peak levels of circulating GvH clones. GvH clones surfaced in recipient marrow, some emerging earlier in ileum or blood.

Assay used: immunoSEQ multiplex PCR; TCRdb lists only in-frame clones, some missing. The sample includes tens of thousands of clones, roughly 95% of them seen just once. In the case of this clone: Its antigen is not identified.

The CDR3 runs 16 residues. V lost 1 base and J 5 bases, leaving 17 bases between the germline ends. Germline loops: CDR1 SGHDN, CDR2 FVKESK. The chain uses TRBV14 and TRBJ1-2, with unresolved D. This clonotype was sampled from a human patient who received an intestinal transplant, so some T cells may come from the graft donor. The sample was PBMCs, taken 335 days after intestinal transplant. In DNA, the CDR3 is TGTGCCAGCAGCCAAGTTTCGTCAGGTATCCAGTATGGCTACACCTTC. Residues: CASSQVSSGIQYGYTF.